Listed here are 19 T cell receptor beta chains from one sample, sequenced in a study of cytomegalovirus exposure and HLA in healthy donors. TCRdb keeps only in-frame clones here, not all; method: immunoSEQ multiplex PCR. The sample holds about 130,000 clones; roughly 89% are singletons and the top ten take around 9%. Sample: PBMCs. These receptors all stem from a young woman in good health and CMV-seropositive.

The chain uses TRBV19 and TRBJ2-3, with 12 bases matching TRBD2. Unmatched junction bases numbered 13, after V lost 6 bases and J lost 0 bases. The germline CDR1 and CDR2 sequences are LNHDA and SQIVND (reference sequence). CDR3 length: 19 amino acids. The CDR3 protein is CASSPTSGGPSSSTDTQYF. DNA of the CDR3: TGTGCCAGTAGCCCGACTAGCGGGGGACCATCTTCGAGCACAGATACGCAGTATTTT. The full variable domain, rest sourced from reference TRBV19 and TRBJ2-3, is DGGITQSPKYLFRKEGQNVTLSCEQNLNHDAMYWYRQDPGQGLRLIYYSQIVNDFQKGDIAEGYSVSREKKESFPLTVTSAQKNPTAFYLCASSPTSGGPSSSTDTQYFGPGTRLTVL.

The chain employs TRBV7-5 and TRBJ2-7; the D call in the table, TRBD1, was not verified against the DNA. TRBV7-5 is recorded as a pseudogene. CDR3 size: 15 residues. CDR3 sequence: CVRSLEGQASYEQYF. CDR3 DNA sequence: TGTGTCAGAAGCTTAGAGGGACAGGCATCCTACGAGCAGTACTTC.

V is TRBV19 and J is TRBJ1-4, with TRBD1 matching 8 bases. CDR3 size: 15 residues. Germline-derived CDR1 and CDR2 are LNHDA and SQIVND (reference sequence). Losses at the gene ends were 5 bases for V and 7 bases for J; bases not matched to a gene: 9. The CDR3 reads CASSPPGGAIEKLFF. The CDR3 DNA sequence: TGTGCCAGTAGTCCCCCAGGGGGCGCAATTGAAAAACTGTTTTTT.

CDR3 sequence reads: CASSLLIWLPPGQGREQYF. Written as DNA, the CDR3 is TGTGCCAGCAGCTTGCTCATCTGGCTACCTCCGGGGCAGGGGCGCGAGCAGTACTTC. The chain joins TRBV11-2 to TRBJ2-7; tentative D call: TRBD1 (6 bases). The V gene's germline CDR1 is SGHAT and CDR2 FQNNGV. CDR3 length: 19 residues. Trimming removed 3 bases from V and 6 bases from J, with 30 bases in between. The full variable domain, in which reference TRBV11-2 and TRBJ2-7 provide the parts outside the CDR3, is EAGVAQSPRYKIIEKRQSVAFWCNPISGHATLYWYQQILGQGPKLLIQFQNNGVVDDSQLPKDRFSAERLKGVDSTLKIQPAKLEDSAVYLCASSLLIWLPPGQGREQYFGPGTRLTVT.

This chain joins TRBV5-8 and TRBJ2-7, with D possibly matching TRBD1 (6 bases). Deletions cut 2 bases from V and 8 bases from J, with 11 bases between. This CDR3 has 12 residues. Germline V gene data show CDR1 as SGHTS and CDR2 as YDEGEE. CDR3 sequence reads: CASSFTGLQQYF. CDR3 bases: TGTGCCAGCAGCTTCACAGGGCTACAGCAGTACTTC.

This clone has a single count. The chain uses TRBV28 and TRBJ2-3; the D is unclear. With 3 bases removed from V and 4 bases from J, the gap between germline ends came to 17 bases. This CDR3 contains 16 residues. Germline CDR1 MDHEN, CDR2 SYDVKM. CDR3 DNA: TGTGCCAGCAGTTTCGCCCCTAGTGGCTCTTCAGATACGCAGTATTTT. It specifies CASSFAPSGSSDTQYF.

This chain links TRBV4-2 with TRBJ2-3, with TRBD2 as a possible D gene (5 bases). CDR3 size: 15 residues. Germline CDR1 LGHNA, CDR2 YNFKEQ. Trimming left V 1 base short and J 0 bases short, with 8 bases between. CDR3 coding DNA: TGTGCCAGCAGCCAAGGCAGCGGCAGCACAGATACGCAGTATTTT. This translates into CASSQGSGSTDTQYF.

This chain uses TRBV5-4 with TRBJ2-3, with 12 nucleotides matching TRBD2. V lost 4 bases, J lost 4 bases, and 4 bases stayed unmatched. The CDR3 runs to 15 residues. The germline gives CDR1 SGHNT, CDR2 YYREEE (reference sequence). CDR3 residues: CASSPTSGGPDTQYF. The CDR3 DNA reads as TGTGCCAGCAGCCCCACTAGCGGGGGGCCAGATACGCAGTATTTT.

The J gene is TRBJ1-2, the V gene TRBV6-1; a possible D gene is TRBD1 (6 bases). Trimming cost V 8 bases and J 2 bases, with 12 bases left between them. This CDR3 has 13 amino acids. Per the germline V gene, CDR1 is MNHNS and CDR2 is SASEGT. CDR3 nucleotide sequence: TGTGCCAGCGTCCCCGGACAGAACTATGGCTACACCTTC. Protein sequence: CASVPGQNYGYTF.

The genes are TRBV4-3 and TRBJ2-5; TRBD2 matches at 7 bases. In germline, CDR1 is LGHNA, CDR2 YSLEER. The CDR3 extends over 15 amino acids. The V segment lost 8 bases and the J segment 2 bases; nucleotides outside the gene matches: 11. CDR3 amino acids: CASGSDRAGQETQYF. The CDR3 DNA reads TGCGCCAGCGGGTCCGACCGAGCGGGGCAAGAGACCCAGTACTTC.

The chain uses TRBV6-5 and TRBJ2-7, with 7 nucleotides matching TRBD1. CDR1 MNHEY and CDR2 SVGAGI come from the germline V gene. The CDR3 length is 15 residues. With 7 bases clipped from V and 0 bases from J, the junction kept 9 bases outside the gene matches. The CDR3 DNA sequence: TGTGCCAGCACCCGGACAGGCCCTTCCTCCTACGAGCAGTACTTC. Amino acids: CASTRTGPSSYEQYF.

The gene calls are TRBV6-5 and TRBJ2-7; D perhaps matches TRBD2 (6 bases). Germline lookup yields CDR1 MNHEY and CDR2 SVGAGI. The CDR3 length is 12 residues. V was pared by 6 bases and J by 5 bases, with 11 bases between. CDR3 coding DNA: TGTGCCAGCAGCCAGAAGCGGGACGAGCAGTACTTC. It yields the protein CASSQKRDEQYF.

The chain carries TRBV25-1 and TRBJ1-2, with a weak D call TRBD1 (5 bases). Deletions cut 1 base from V and 6 bases from J, with 12 bases between. Per germline, CDR1 MGHDK and CDR2 SYGVNS. This CDR3 is built from 14 residues. The CDR3 loop reads CASSEWGRYDGYTF. The CDR3 coding sequence is TGTGCCAGCAGTGAATGGGGCCGGTATGATGGCTACACCTTC.

The J gene is TRBJ2-1, the V gene TRBV2, with a possible D match to TRBD1 (6 bases). V was shortened by 7 bases and J by 2 bases, with 24 bases between the two germline ends. Germline V gene data show CDR1 as SNHLY and CDR2 as FYNNEI. The CDR3 is 18 amino acids. The CDR3 DNA sequence: TGTGCCAGCACCCGATACTCGCTACAAGGGGGAACCTACAATGAGCAGTTCTTC. Residues: CASTRYSLQGGTYNEQFF.

Only one count was recorded for this clone. This chain uses TRBV28 with TRBJ1-6, with 7 bases aligning to TRBD1. CDR3 length: 15 amino acids. V was pared by 7 bases and J by 8 bases, with 11 bases of the junction left unmatched. CDR1 and CDR2 (germline): MDHEN, SYDVKM. The CDR3 region is CASKRNRGRDSPLHF. The CDR3 DNA follows: TGTGCCAGCAAAAGAAACAGGGGTAGGGATTCACCCCTCCACTTT.

The chain employs TRBV6-1 and TRBJ2-1; a possible D gene is TRBD2 (5 bases). V shed 9 bases and J shed 0 bases, with 15 bases lying between them. The CDR3 is made up of 15 amino acids. Germline V gives CDR1 MNHNS, CDR2 SASEGT. For the CDR3, the DNA is TGTGCCAGTTGTGGACGGGGAAGCTCCTACAATGAGCAGTTCTTC. Translating it yields CASCGRGSSYNEQFF.

The rearrangement uses TRBV5-4 and TRBJ2-7, with 9 bases lining up with TRBD1. Germline V gives CDR1 SGHNT, CDR2 YYREEE (reference sequence). The CDR3 runs to 15 residues. With V trimmed by 0 bases and J by 4 bases, 5 bases remained unmatched. CDR3 in DNA: TGTGCCAGCAGCTTGGATGGGACAGGGAGTTACGAGCAGTACTTC. Translation gives CASSLDGTGSYEQYF.

This rearrangement joins TRBV7-8 to TRBJ1-6; 8 bases align to TRBD1. The CDR3 extends over 15 amino acids. Germline values: CDR1 SGHVS, CDR2 FQNEAQ. The J segment lost 10 bases and the V segment lost 5 bases, leaving 10 bases of the junction unmatched. CDR3 region: CASSGDRTGSSPLHF. CDR3 coding DNA: TGTGCCAGCAGCGGGGATCGGACAGGGAGCTCACCCCTCCACTTT.

The count of this clone is one. The genes are TRBV21-1 and TRBJ2-7; TRBD1, the table's D call, was not compared with the DNA. TRBV21-1 is a documented pseudogene. The CDR3 spans 15 residues. The CDR3 bases are TGTGCCAGCAGCGTACAACGGAACAGAGCCTACGAGCAGTACTTC. Its protein product is CASSVQRNRAYEQYF.